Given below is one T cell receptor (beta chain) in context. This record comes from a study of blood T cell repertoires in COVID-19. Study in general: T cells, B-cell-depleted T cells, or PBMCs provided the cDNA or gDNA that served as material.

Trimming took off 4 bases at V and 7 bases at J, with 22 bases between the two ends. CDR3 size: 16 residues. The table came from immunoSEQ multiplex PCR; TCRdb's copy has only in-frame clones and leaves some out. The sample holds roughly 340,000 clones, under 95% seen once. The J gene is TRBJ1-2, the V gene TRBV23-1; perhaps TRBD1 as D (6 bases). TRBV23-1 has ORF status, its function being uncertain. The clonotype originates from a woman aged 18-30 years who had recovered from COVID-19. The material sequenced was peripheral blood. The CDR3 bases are TGCGCCAGCAGTCTCGAGTCGGGACAAGTTTTTCTTGGCTACACCTTC. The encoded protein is CASSLESGQVFLGYTF.